Listed here are 3 T cell receptor beta chains from one sample, sequenced in a study of blood T cells in healthy people across ages. With a J-beta primer mix and a sample-barcoded 5' primer, a second PCR ran 7 to 11 cycles. TCRdb re-analysed the 5' RACE reads in MiXCR, keeping a single row per CDR3 protein. Counted here are about 640,000 distinct CDR3 sequences, approximately 59% occurring once; the ten biggest clones make up around 37%. The sample consisted of blood. The source of these receptors is a man aged 55 to 70 in good health.

V gene TRBV3-1 combines with J gene TRBJ1-1; D gene ambiguous. CDR1 and CDR2 from the germline V gene are LGHDT and YNNKEL (reference sequence). This CDR3 contains 14 residues. Trimming removed 1 base at V and 1 base at J, with 7 bases between. DNA of the CDR3: TGTGCCAGCAGCCAAGGTTGGCAGAACACTGAAGCTTTCTTT. It encodes CASSQGWQNTEAFF.

This chain uses TRBV20-1 with TRBJ2-7; 13 bases agree with TRBD2. The J call may be mistaken, given a closer DNA end match to TRBJ2-5. The CDR3 spans 13 residues. Germline CDR1 reads DFQATT; CDR2 reads SNEGSKA (reference sequence). As DNA, the CDR3 is TGCAGTGCACCTAGACTAGCGGGGGGGACCCAGTACTTC. Its translation: CSAPRLAGGTQYF.

There are many counts of this clonotype. J is TRBJ2-7 and V is TRBV29-1, with a possible D match to TRBD2 (5 bases). Trimming pared 2 bases from V and 7 bases from J, leaving 12 bases between. The CDR3 length is 12 residues. Germline CDR1 and CDR2: SQVTM and ANQGSEA. CDR3 sequence reads: CSVESRGGEQYF. CDR3 nucleotide sequence: TGCAGCGTTGAATCTCGGGGTGGGGAGCAGTACTTC.